This T cell receptor (beta chain) was documented in a study of blood T cell repertoires in COVID-19. Overall study context: Samples of COVID-19 (acute and convalescent) were obtained from the United States, Italy and Spain.

CDR3 size: 15 residues. V lost 5 bases, J lost 1 base, and 14 bases lay in between. Per germline, CDR1 MNHNY and CDR2 SVGAGI (reference sequence). The method was immunoSEQ multiplex PCR; TCRdb's version includes in-frame clones alone and lacks a portion of them. In the table there are roughly 230,000 clones, about 83% of which are singletons. The sequencing sample was made of peripheral blood. The V and J genes are TRBV6-6 and TRBJ1-1; D might be TRBD1 (5 bases). The TCR comes from a human donor in a cohort sampled during active COVID-19. The CDR3 sequence: CASSPRGGQNTEAFF. CDR3 coding DNA: TGTGCCAGCAGTCCGCGGGGAGGACAGAACACTGAAGCTTTCTTT.